This T cell receptor beta chain derives from a study of T cell changes during pregnancy in multiple sclerosis. The V and J ends lost 2 bases and 2 bases respectively, with 15 bases between them. Germline V CDR1 and CDR2: LNHNV, YYDKDF (reference sequence). The CDR3 is made up of 16 amino acids. The protocol was immunoSEQ multiplex PCR, while the TCRdb copy is restricted to in-frame clones and leaves out a portion. The table includes about 100,000 clones, approximately 90% detected once. The material sequenced was peripheral blood, taken after pregnancy. The J gene is TRBJ1-1, the V gene TRBV15, with D perhaps matching TRBD1 (6 bases). The sequence was collected from a female donor with multiple sclerosis, enrolled in a pregnancy study. The CDR3 DNA reads as TGTGCCACCAGCAGATGGACAGAGGGAATAAACACTGAAGCTTTCTTT. Translation gives CATSRWTEGINTEAFF. Full variable domain (remainder filled in from reference TRBV15 and TRBJ1-1): DAMVIQNPRYQVTQFGKPVTLSCSQTLNHNVMYWYQQKSSQAPKLLFHYYDKDFNNEADTPDNFQSRRPNTSFCFLDIRSPGLGDTAMYLCATSRWTEGINTEAFFGQGTRLTVV.